A selection of T cell receptor beta chains follows, all from one sample in a study of blood T cell repertoires in COVID-19. Repertoires were generated with immunoSEQ multiplex PCR, while TCRdb's copy carries only in-frame clones and drops some. Among about 160,000 clones, 70% to 90% were seen once, and the ten largest hold over 5%. Sequencing was done on a sample of peripheral blood. These receptors came from a woman aged 45 to 65 with COVID-19, enrolled during active disease. CDR3s include the opening cysteine and the closing phenylalanine or tryptophan. D genes are given only for firm matches. Not every row has a clone size; where given, it reads once, few, many or a size class.

CDR3aa: CASSSELGHQETQYF; CDR3nt: TGTGCCAGCAGTTCTGAGCTTGGGCACCAAGAGACCCAGTACTTC; abundance: -; j_gene: TRBJ2-5; v_gene: TRBV6-5; d_gene: -
CDR3aa: CASSYRQVMGYEQYF; CDR3nt: TGTGCCAGCAGTTACAGACAGGTGATGGGGTACGAGCAGTACTTC; abundance: -; j_gene: TRBJ2-7; v_gene: TRBV6-2/TRBV6-3; d_gene: -
CDR3aa: CASSLIMGGKTEAFF; CDR3nt: TGCGCCAGCAGCTTGATAATGGGAGGTAAGACTGAAGCTTTCTTT; abundance: few; j_gene: TRBJ1-1; v_gene: TRBV5-1; d_gene: -
CDR3aa: CASSPGTGAGANVLTF; CDR3nt: TGTGCCAGCAGTCCCGGGACAGGGGCTGGGGCCAACGTCCTGACTTTC; abundance: -; j_gene: TRBJ2-6; v_gene: TRBV2; d_gene: TRBD1
CDR3aa: CASSPGREETQYF; CDR3nt: TGTGCTAGCTCCCCGGGCAGGGAAGAGACCCAGTACTTC; abundance: -; j_gene: TRBJ2-5; v_gene: TRBV7-7; d_gene: -
CDR3aa: CASSSRQGGETQYF; CDR3nt: TGTGCCAGCAGCTCCCGACAGGGTGGAGAGACCCAGTACTTC; abundance: once; j_gene: TRBJ2-5; v_gene: TRBV7-2; d_gene: TRBD1
CDR3aa: CASSLSAGMNTEAFF; CDR3nt: TGTGCCAGCAGCTTAAGCGCGGGGATGAACACTGAAGCTTTCTTT; abundance: -; j_gene: TRBJ1-1; v_gene: TRBV7-6; d_gene: -
CDR3aa: CASSLEEGANTEAFF; CDR3nt: TGTGCCAGCAGCTTAGAGGAGGGGGCGAACACTGAAGCTTTCTTT; abundance: -; j_gene: TRBJ1-1; v_gene: TRBV11-2; d_gene: TRBD1
CDR3aa: CASSLTGATEKLFF; CDR3nt: TGCGCCAGCAGCTTAACAGGGGCCACTGAAAAACTGTTTTTT; abundance: -; j_gene: TRBJ1-4; v_gene: TRBV5-1; d_gene: TRBD1
CDR3aa: CASSPLTNTGELFF; CDR3nt: TGTGCCAGCTCACCACTAACGAACACCGGGGAGCTGTTTTTT; abundance: once; j_gene: TRBJ2-2; v_gene: TRBV18; d_gene: -
CDR3aa: CASSQTENYEQYF; CDR3nt: TGTGCCAGCTCGCAGACAGAGAACTACGAGCAGTACTTC; abundance: once; j_gene: TRBJ2-7; v_gene: TRBV18; d_gene: -
CDR3aa: CASSLVAGGSNEQFF; CDR3nt: TGTGCCAGCAGCTTAGTAGCGGGGGGCAGCAATGAGCAGTTCTTC; abundance: -; j_gene: TRBJ2-1; v_gene: TRBV7-2; d_gene: TRBD2
CDR3aa: CASSDPQGDYEQYF; CDR3nt: TGTGCCAGCAGTGATCCACAGGGGGACTACGAGCAGTACTTC; abundance: once; j_gene: TRBJ2-7; v_gene: TRBV6-1; d_gene: TRBD1
CDR3aa: CASSVASPGTGGTGELFF; CDR3nt: TGTGCCAGCAGCGTAGCGTCCCCAGGGACAGGGGGCACCGGGGAGCTGTTTTTT; abundance: -; j_gene: TRBJ2-2; v_gene: TRBV9; d_gene: TRBD1
CDR3aa: CASSQSPGDSYEQYF; CDR3nt: TGTGCCAGCAGCCAATCGCCCGGGGACTCCTACGAGCAGTACTTC; abundance: -; j_gene: TRBJ2-7; v_gene: TRBV16; d_gene: -
CDR3aa: CASSYFKTGIGYTF; CDR3nt: TGTGCCAGCAGTTATTTTAAAACAGGGATTGGCTACACCTTC; abundance: -; j_gene: TRBJ1-2; v_gene: TRBV6-2/TRBV6-3; d_gene: -
CDR3aa: CASSFQGANEKLFF; CDR3nt: TGTGCCAGCAGTTTCCAGGGGGCTAATGAAAAACTGTTTTTT; abundance: -; j_gene: TRBJ1-4; v_gene: TRBV7-9; d_gene: TRBD1
CDR3aa: CASSIKTSAYTGELFF; CDR3nt: TGTGCCAGCAGCATCAAGACTAGCGCCTACACCGGGGAGCTGTTTTTT; abundance: -; j_gene: TRBJ2-2; v_gene: TRBV7-2; d_gene: TRBD2
CDR3aa: CASRPRTAIPYEQYF; CDR3nt: TGTGCCAGCAGGCCTAGGACAGCCATTCCCTACGAGCAGTACTTC; abundance: -; j_gene: TRBJ2-7; v_gene: TRBV6-5; d_gene: -
CDR3aa: CASSLNGNTIYF; CDR3nt: TGTGCCAGCAGCCTTAATGGAAACACCATATATTTT; abundance: few; j_gene: TRBJ1-3; v_gene: TRBV7-6; d_gene: -
CDR3aa: CASSFLDNYNEQFF; CDR3nt: TGTGCCAGCAGCTTTCTGGACAACTACAATGAGCAGTTCTTC; abundance: -; j_gene: TRBJ2-1; v_gene: TRBV11-2; d_gene: -
CDR3aa: CASSESVFLVRVNQPQHF; CDR3nt: TGCGCCAGCAGTGAATCGGTCTTTCTAGTCAGGGTCAATCAGCCCCAGCATTTT; abundance: -; j_gene: TRBJ1-5; v_gene: TRBV10-1; d_gene: -
CDR3aa: CASGGGGNNNYGYTF; CDR3nt: TGTGCCAGCGGGGGCGGGGGGAATAATAACTATGGCTACACCTTC; abundance: -; j_gene: TRBJ1-2; v_gene: TRBV5-4; d_gene: -
CDR3aa: CSASTLRGIVYNEQFF; CDR3nt: TGCAGTGCTAGTACCCTCAGGGGAATCGTCTACAATGAGCAGTTCTTC; abundance: -; j_gene: TRBJ2-1; v_gene: TRBV20-1; d_gene: -
CDR3aa: CATSDIKQGSSYNEQFF; CDR3nt: TGTGCCACCAGTGACATAAAACAGGGAAGCTCCTACAATGAGCAGTTCTTC; abundance: -; j_gene: TRBJ2-1; v_gene: TRBV24-1; d_gene: -
CDR3aa: CASSPRVVSGNTIYF; CDR3nt: TGTGCCAGCAGCCCAAGAGTCGTCTCTGGAAACACCATATATTTT; abundance: -; j_gene: TRBJ1-3; v_gene: TRBV7-8; d_gene: -
CDR3aa: CASRREGTGELFF; CDR3nt: TGTGCCAGCAGGAGGGAGGGAACCGGGGAGCTGTTTTTT; abundance: -; j_gene: TRBJ2-2; v_gene: TRBV2; d_gene: TRBD2
CDR3aa: CASSERQGYGYTF; CDR3nt: TGTGCCAGCAGTGAAAGGCAGGGATATGGCTACACCTTC; abundance: -; j_gene: TRBJ1-2; v_gene: TRBV2; d_gene: -
CDR3aa: CATSEGTGDSYEQYF; CDR3nt: TGTGCCACCAGTGAGGGGACAGGGGACTCGTACGAGCAGTACTTC; abundance: -; j_gene: TRBJ2-7; v_gene: TRBV24-1; d_gene: TRBD1
CDR3aa: CASSGEGLAGGETQYF; CDR3nt: TGTGCCAGCAGCGGAGAGGGACTAGCGGGTGGAGAGACCCAGTACTTC; abundance: -; j_gene: TRBJ2-5; v_gene: TRBV11-3; d_gene: TRBD2
CDR3aa: CASSPLAGGVETQYF; CDR3nt: TGTGCCAGCAGCCCATTAGCGGGGGGAGTGGAGACCCAGTACTTC; abundance: -; j_gene: TRBJ2-5; v_gene: TRBV9; d_gene: TRBD2
CDR3aa: CASSRNPDLRNTIYF; CDR3nt: TGTGCCAGCAGTCGAAACCCGGACTTACGAAACACCATATATTTT; abundance: -; j_gene: TRBJ1-3; v_gene: TRBV6-5; d_gene: -
CDR3aa: CASRDSQETQYF; CDR3nt: TGTGCCAGCAGGGACAGCCAAGAGACCCAGTACTTC; abundance: -; j_gene: TRBJ2-5; v_gene: TRBV6-5; d_gene: -
CDR3aa: CASSVGFSGTSTDTQYF; CDR3nt: TGTGCCAGCAGCGTAGGATTTAGCGGTACTAGCACAGATACGCAGTATTTT; abundance: -; j_gene: TRBJ2-3; v_gene: TRBV9; d_gene: -
CDR3aa: CASSPLRGNTEAFF; CDR3nt: TGTGCCAGCTCACCGCTTCGGGGGAACACTGAAGCTTTCTTT; abundance: once; j_gene: TRBJ1-1; v_gene: TRBV18; d_gene: -
CDR3aa: CASSDVRTGYEQYF; CDR3nt: TGTGCCAGCAGCGACGTTAGGACTGGTTACGAGCAGTACTTC; abundance: -; j_gene: TRBJ2-7; v_gene: TRBV27; d_gene: -
CDR3aa: CASLPGDSLNTEAFF; CDR3nt: TGTGCCAGCCTACCGGGGGACAGCTTGAACACTGAAGCTTTCTTT; abundance: -; j_gene: TRBJ1-1; v_gene: TRBV7-9; d_gene: TRBD1
CDR3aa: CASSFRDRDRCNQPQHF; CDR3nt: TGTGCCAGCAGCTTCCGGGACAGGGATAGGTGCAATCAGCCCCAGCATTTT; abundance: -; j_gene: TRBJ1-5; v_gene: TRBV7-3; d_gene: TRBD1
CDR3aa: CASSLVFQAGANVLTF; CDR3nt: TGTGCCAGCAGCTTAGTGTTCCAGGCTGGGGCCAACGTCCTGACTTTC; abundance: -; j_gene: TRBJ2-6; v_gene: TRBV7-7; d_gene: -
CDR3aa: CASSLAGLYNEQFF; CDR3nt: TGTGCCAGCAGTCTAGCGGGGCTCTACAATGAGCAGTTCTTC; abundance: -; j_gene: TRBJ2-1; v_gene: TRBV27; d_gene: TRBD2
CDR3aa: CAWSVQETQYF; CDR3nt: TGTGCCTGGAGTGTACAGGAGACGCAGTATTTT; abundance: -; j_gene: TRBJ2-3; v_gene: TRBV30; d_gene: -
CDR3aa: CASSDSARTDSNQPQHF; CDR3nt: TGTGCCAGCAGTGACTCAGCGAGGACAGATAGCAATCAGCCCCAGCATTTT; abundance: -; j_gene: TRBJ1-5; v_gene: TRBV6-4; d_gene: -
CDR3aa: CASSQEGVNTEAFF; CDR3nt: TGTGCCAGCAGCCAAGAGGGAGTTAACACTGAAGCTTTCTTT; abundance: once; j_gene: TRBJ1-1; v_gene: TRBV3-1/TRBV3-2; d_gene: -
CDR3aa: CASSSQQGNGYTF; CDR3nt: TGTGCCAGCAGTTCTCAACAGGGAAACGGCTACACCTTC; abundance: -; j_gene: TRBJ1-2; v_gene: TRBV12-3/TRBV12-4; d_gene: -
CDR3aa: CASSLRGQPNYGYTF; CDR3nt: TGTGCCAGCAGCTTGCGGGGACAGCCTAACTATGGCTACACCTTC; abundance: few; j_gene: TRBJ1-2; v_gene: TRBV7-9; d_gene: TRBD1
CDR3aa: CSARQAHGYTF; CDR3nt: TGCAGTGCCAGGCAGGCCCATGGCTACACCTTC; abundance: -; j_gene: TRBJ1-2; v_gene: TRBV20-1; d_gene: -